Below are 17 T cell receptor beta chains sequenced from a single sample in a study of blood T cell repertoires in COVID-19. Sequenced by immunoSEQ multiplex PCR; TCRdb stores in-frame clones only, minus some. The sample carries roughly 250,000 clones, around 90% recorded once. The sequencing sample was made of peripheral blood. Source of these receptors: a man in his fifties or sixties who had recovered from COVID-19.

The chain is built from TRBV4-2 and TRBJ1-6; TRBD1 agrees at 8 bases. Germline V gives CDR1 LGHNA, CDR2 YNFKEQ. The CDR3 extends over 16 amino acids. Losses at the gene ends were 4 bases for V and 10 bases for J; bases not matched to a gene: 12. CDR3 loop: CASSLTSGTGVSPLHF. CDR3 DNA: TGTGCCAGCAGCCTGACAAGCGGGACAGGAGTCTCACCCCTCCACTTT.

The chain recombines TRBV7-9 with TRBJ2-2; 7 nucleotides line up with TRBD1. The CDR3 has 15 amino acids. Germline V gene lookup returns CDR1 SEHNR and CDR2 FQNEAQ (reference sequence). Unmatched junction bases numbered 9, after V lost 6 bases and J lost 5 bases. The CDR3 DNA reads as TGTGCCAGCAGTTTTCCGGGACAGACGACCGGGGAGCTGTTTTTT. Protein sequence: CASSFPGQTTGELFF.

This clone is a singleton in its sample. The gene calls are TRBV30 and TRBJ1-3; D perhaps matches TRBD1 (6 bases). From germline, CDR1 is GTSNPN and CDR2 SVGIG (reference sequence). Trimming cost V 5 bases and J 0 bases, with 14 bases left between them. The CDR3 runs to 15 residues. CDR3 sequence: CAWGRDTFSGNTIYF. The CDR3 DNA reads TGTGCCTGGGGAAGGGACACCTTCTCTGGAAACACCATATATTTT.

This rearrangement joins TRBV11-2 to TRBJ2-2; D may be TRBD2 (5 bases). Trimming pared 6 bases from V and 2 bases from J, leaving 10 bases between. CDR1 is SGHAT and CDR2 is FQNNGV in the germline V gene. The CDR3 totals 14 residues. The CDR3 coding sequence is TGTGCCAGCAGTCCGACTATAAACACCGGGGAGCTGTTTTTT. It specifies CASSPTINTGELFF.

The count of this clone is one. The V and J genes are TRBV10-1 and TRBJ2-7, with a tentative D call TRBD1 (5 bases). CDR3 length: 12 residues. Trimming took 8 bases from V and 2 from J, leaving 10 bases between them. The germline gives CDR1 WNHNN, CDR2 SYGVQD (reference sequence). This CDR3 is CASGPGTYEQYV. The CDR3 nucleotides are TGCGCCAGCGGGCCAGGGACCTACGAGCAGTACGTC.

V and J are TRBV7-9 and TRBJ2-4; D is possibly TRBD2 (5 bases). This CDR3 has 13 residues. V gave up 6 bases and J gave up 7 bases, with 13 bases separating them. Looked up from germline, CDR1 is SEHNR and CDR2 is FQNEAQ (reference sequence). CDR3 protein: CASSSSGKNIQYF. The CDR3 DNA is TGTGCCAGCAGTTCCTCGGGGAAGAACATTCAGTACTTC.

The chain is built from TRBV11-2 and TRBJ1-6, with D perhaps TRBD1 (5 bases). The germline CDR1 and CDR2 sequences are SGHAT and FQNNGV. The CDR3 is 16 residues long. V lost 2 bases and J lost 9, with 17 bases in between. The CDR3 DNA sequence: TGTGCCAGCAGCTTACTGGGGGGAATTCTGAGTTCACCCCTCCACTTT. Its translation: CASSLLGGILSSPLHF.

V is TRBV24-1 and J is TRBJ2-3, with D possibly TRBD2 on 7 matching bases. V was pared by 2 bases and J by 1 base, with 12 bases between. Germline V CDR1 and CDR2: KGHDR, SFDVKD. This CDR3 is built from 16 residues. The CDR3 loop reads CATSDSWRGRTDTQYF. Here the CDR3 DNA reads TGTGCCACCAGTGATTCGTGGCGGGGGCGCACAGATACGCAGTATTTT.

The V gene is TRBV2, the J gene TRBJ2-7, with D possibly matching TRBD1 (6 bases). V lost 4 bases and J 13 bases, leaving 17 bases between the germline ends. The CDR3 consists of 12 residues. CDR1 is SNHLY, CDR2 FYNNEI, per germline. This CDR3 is CASSGGRGHPYV. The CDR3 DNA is TGTGCCAGCAGTGGCGGCAGGGGACATCCCTACGTC.

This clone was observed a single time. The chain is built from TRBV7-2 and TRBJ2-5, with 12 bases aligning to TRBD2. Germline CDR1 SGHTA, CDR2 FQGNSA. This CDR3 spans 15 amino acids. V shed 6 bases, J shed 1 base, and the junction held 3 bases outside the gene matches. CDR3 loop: CASRTGLAGQETQYF. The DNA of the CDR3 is TGTGCCAGCAGAACGGGACTAGCGGGCCAAGAGACCCAGTACTTC.

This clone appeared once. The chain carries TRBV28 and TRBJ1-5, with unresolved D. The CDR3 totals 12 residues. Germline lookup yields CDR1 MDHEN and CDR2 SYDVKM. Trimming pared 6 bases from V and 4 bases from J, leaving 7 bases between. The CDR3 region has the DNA TGTGCCAGCAGCCCCGGGAATCAGCCCCAGCATTTT. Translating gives CASSPGNQPQHF. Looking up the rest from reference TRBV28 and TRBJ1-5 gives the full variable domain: DVKVTQSSRYLVKRTGEKVFLECVQDMDHENMFWYRQDPGLGLRLIYFSYDVKMKEKGDIPEGYSVSREKKERFSLILESASTNQTSMYLCASSPGNQPQHFGDGTRLSIL.

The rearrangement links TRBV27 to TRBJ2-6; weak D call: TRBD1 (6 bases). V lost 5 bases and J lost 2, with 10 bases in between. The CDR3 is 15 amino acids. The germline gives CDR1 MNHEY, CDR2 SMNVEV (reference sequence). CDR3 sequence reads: CASSINRAGANVLTF. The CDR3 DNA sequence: TGTGCCAGCAGTATCAACAGGGCTGGGGCCAACGTCCTGACTTTC.

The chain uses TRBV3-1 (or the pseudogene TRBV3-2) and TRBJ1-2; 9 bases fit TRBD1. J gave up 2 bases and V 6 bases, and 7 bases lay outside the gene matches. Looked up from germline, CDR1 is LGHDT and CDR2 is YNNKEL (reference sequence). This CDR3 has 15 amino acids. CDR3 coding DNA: TGTGCCAGCAGTCTAGGGACAGGGCCAAACTATGGCTACACCTTC. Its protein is CASSLGTGPNYGYTF.

CDR3 bases: TGCGCCAGCAGCTTGGTCCTCCTGACTGAAGCTTTCTTT. Residues: CASSLVLLTEAFF. The V and J genes are TRBV5-1 and TRBJ1-1; D is ambiguous. The germline gives CDR1 SGHRS, CDR2 YFSETQ. V shed 0 bases and J shed 5 bases, with 8 bases lying between them. The CDR3 has 13 residues. The complete variable domain, with remaining parts taken from reference TRBV5-1 and TRBJ1-1, reads KAGVTQTPRYLIKTRGQQVTLSCSPISGHRSVSWYQQTPGQGLQFLFEYFSETQRNKGNFPGRFSGRQFSNSRSEMNVSTLELGDSALYLCASSLVLLTEAFFGQGTRLTVV.

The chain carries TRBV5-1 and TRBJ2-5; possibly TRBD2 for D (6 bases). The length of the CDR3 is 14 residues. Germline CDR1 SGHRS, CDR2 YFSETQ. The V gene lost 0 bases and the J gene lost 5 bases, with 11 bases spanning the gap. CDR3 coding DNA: TGCGCCAGCAGCTTGGCCCGGGGGATGGAGACCCAGTACTTC. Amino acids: CASSLARGMETQYF.

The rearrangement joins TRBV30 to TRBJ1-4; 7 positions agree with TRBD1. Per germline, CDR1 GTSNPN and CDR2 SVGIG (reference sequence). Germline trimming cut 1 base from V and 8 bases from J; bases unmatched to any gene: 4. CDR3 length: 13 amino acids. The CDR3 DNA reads TGTGCCTGGAGTGGATTGGGACAGGAAAAACTGTTTTTT. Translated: CAWSGLGQEKLFF. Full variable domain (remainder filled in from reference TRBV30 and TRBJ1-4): SQTIHQWPATLVQPVGSPLSLECTVEGTSNPNLYWYRQAAGRGLQLLFYSVGIGQISSEVPQNLSASRPQDRQFILSSKKLLLSDSGFYLCAWSGLGQEKLFFGSGTQLSVL.

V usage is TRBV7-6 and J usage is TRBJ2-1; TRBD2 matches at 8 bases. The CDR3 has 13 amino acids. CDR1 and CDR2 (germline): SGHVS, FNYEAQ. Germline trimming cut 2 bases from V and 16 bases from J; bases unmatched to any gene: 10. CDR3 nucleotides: TGTGCCAGCAGCTTACTTAGCGGGGCCCCGCCCTTCTTC. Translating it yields CASSLLSGAPPFF.